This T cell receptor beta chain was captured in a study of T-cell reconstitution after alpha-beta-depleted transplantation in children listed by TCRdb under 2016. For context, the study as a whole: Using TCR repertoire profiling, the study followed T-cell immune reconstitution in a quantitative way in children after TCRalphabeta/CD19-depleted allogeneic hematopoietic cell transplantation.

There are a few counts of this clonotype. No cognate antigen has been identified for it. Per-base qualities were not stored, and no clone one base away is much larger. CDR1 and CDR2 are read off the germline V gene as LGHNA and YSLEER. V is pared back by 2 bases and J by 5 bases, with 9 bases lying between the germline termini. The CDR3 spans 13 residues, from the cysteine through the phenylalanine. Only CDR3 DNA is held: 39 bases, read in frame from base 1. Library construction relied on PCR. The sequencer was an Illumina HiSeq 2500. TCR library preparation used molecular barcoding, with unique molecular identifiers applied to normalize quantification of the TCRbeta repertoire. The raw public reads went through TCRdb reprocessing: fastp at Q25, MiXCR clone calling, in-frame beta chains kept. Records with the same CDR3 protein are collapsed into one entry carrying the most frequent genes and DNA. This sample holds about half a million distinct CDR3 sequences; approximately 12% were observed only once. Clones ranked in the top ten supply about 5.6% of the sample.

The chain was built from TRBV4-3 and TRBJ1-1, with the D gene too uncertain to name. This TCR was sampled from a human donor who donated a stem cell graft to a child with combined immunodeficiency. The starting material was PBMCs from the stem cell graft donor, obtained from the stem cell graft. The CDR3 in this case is CASSQSSRTEAFF. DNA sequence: TGCGCCAGCAGCCAAAGCTCCCGTACTGAAGCTTTCTTT.